These T cell receptor beta chains were read from a single sample in a study of cytomegalovirus exposure and HLA in healthy donors. Profiled with immunoSEQ multiplex PCR; TCRdb holds only in-frame clones, not every one. Of about 140,000 clones listed, roughly 10% are singletons. Sample: PBMCs. Receptors were obtained from a man between 45 and 60 years old in good health and CMV-seronegative. CDR3s include the opening cysteine and the closing phenylalanine or tryptophan. D genes are given only for firm matches. For some rows the clone size is stated as once, few or many, or as a class when expanded; others skip it.

J	V	size	D	CDR3	DNA
TRBJ2-5	TRBV9	few	TRBD2	CASGRGTLETQYF	TGTGCCAGCGGGAGGGGAACCTTAGAGACCCAGTACTTC
TRBJ2-3	TRBV10-1	.	.	CASQGSGTQYF	TGCGCCAGCCAAGGGAGCGGCACGCAGTATTTT
TRBJ1-3	TRBV7-6	few	.	CASSLVGGAGNTIYF	TGTGCCAGCAGCTTAGTAGGGGGTGCTGGAAACACCATATATTTT
TRBJ2-2	TRBV9	.	.	CASSVVGGNTGELFF	TGTGCCAGCAGCGTAGTGGGGGGGAACACCGGGGAGCTGTTTTTT
TRBJ2-5	TRBV6-6	.	TRBD2	CASRPLAGGTKRTQYF	TGTGCCAGCAGACCCCTAGCGGGAGGGACGAAGAGAACCCAGTACTTC
TRBJ2-7	TRBV28	.	TRBD2	CASSLREGLAYEQYF	TGTGCCAGCAGCCTACGGGAGGGCCTTGCCTACGAGCAGTACTTC
TRBJ2-5	TRBV6-1	.	TRBD2	CASSDHGGIETQYF	TGTGCCAGCAGTGACCACGGGGGGATTGAGACCCAGTACTTC
TRBJ2-3	TRBV7-3	few	.	CASSSQTRPDTQYF	TGTGCCAGCAGCTCGCAGACTCGGCCAGATACGCAGTATTTT
TRBJ1-4	TRBV6-5	.	TRBD1	CASTAGGSEKLFF	TGTGCCAGCACGGCAGGGGGTTCTGAAAAACTGTTTTTT
TRBJ2-1	TRBV29-1	.	TRBD1	CSVDGQGSLNEQFF	TGCAGCGTTGATGGACAGGGAAGTCTCAATGAGCAGTTCTTC
TRBJ1-1	TRBV7-3	few	.	CASSLTGSENTEAFF	TGTGCCAGCAGCTTGACAGGTTCGGAGAACACTGAAGCTTTCTTT
TRBJ1-2	TRBV2	few	TRBD1	CASTEQGFYGYTF	TGTGCCAGCACCGAACAGGGGTTCTATGGCTACACCTTC
TRBJ2-1	TRBV19	.	TRBD2	CASRPGGASYNEQFF	TGTGCCAGTAGACCCGGGGGGGCCTCCTACAATGAGCAGTTCTTC
TRBJ1-2	TRBV6-5	.	.	CASSEDTGYGYTF	TGTGCCAGCAGCGAAGATACTGGCTATGGCTACACCTTC
TRBJ2-1	TRBV29-1	.	TRBD2	CSVVLAERSNNEQFF	TGCAGCGTTGTACTAGCGGAGAGATCCAACAATGAGCAGTTCTTC
TRBJ1-2	TRBV30	few	.	CAWSVGQSYGYTF	TGTGCCTGGAGTGTTGGACAGTCCTATGGCTACACCTTC
TRBJ1-2	TRBV29-1	few	TRBD1	CSVDQRSGQGEYGYTF	TGCAGCGTTGATCAAAGGTCGGGACAGGGTGAATATGGCTACACCTTC
TRBJ1-6	TRBV2	.	.	CASCSCDSIDSPLHF	TGTGCCAGCTGCTCGTGTGACTCTATAGATTCACCCCTCCACTTT
TRBJ2-3	TRBV5-6	few	TRBD1	CASSLARDRGRGTDTQYF	TGTGCCAGCAGCTTGGCGCGGGACAGGGGGCGCGGCACAGATACGCAGTATTTT
TRBJ1-5	TRBV7-9	.	.	CASSPPGQHNQPQHF	TGTGCCAGCAGCCCCCCCGGACAGCACAATCAGCCCCAGCATTTT
TRBJ2-7	TRBV29-1	few	.	CSVEAPVASGEQYF	TGCAGCGTTGAAGCCCCGGTCGCCTCAGGCGAGCAGTACTTC
TRBJ2-2	TRBV28	.	.	CASSLSGFEGELFF	TGTGCCAGCAGTTTATCAGGGTTTGAAGGGGAGCTGTTTTTT
TRBJ2-1	TRBV28	.	.	CASSLLSGYNEQFF	TGTGCCAGCAGTTTATTGTCAGGGTACAATGAGCAGTTCTTC
TRBJ2-5	TRBV6-1	few	TRBD2	CASSGGSGARETQYF	TGTGCCAGCAGTGGGGGCAGCGGGGCGCGAGAGACCCAGTACTTC
TRBJ2-7	TRBV10-3	.	.	CAISEWTSSSYEQYF	TGTGCCATCAGTGAGTGGACAAGTAGCTCCTACGAGCAGTACTTC
TRBJ2-7	TRBV27	.	.	CASSPPGRFEQYF	TGTGCCAGCAGTCCGCCGGGGAGGTTCGAGCAGTACTTC
TRBJ1-5	TRBV6-6	few	TRBD1	CASKGQGNQPQHF	TGTGCCAGCAAGGGACAGGGGAATCAGCCCCAGCATTTT
TRBJ1-6	TRBV9	.	.	CASSQRTEGSPLHF	TGTGCCAGCAGCCAGCGGACAGAAGGTTCACCCCTCCACTTT
TRBJ1-2	TRBV5-1	.	.	CASSLTTGKAPYGYTF	TGCGCCAGCAGCTTGACCACAGGGAAGGCCCCCTATGGCTACACCTTC
TRBJ2-7	TRBV9	few	TRBD1	CASSGGQASSEQYF	TGTGCCAGCAGCGGCGGACAGGCTTCGAGCGAGCAGTACTTC
TRBJ2-3	TRBV30	few	.	CAWSSGTDTQYF	TGTGCCTGGAGTTCAGGGACAGATACGCAGTATTTT
TRBJ2-7	TRBV6-5	few	.	CASRGESGARYEQYF	TGTGCCAGCAGGGGTGAAAGCGGCGCGAGGTACGAGCAGTACTTC
TRBJ2-7	TRBV11-1	few	TRBD1	CASSPSGTGPYEQYF	TGTGCCAGCAGCCCTTCCGGGACAGGTCCCTACGAGCAGTACTTC
TRBJ2-2	TRBV27	.	TRBD2	CASGRQRGLNTGELFF	TGTGCCAGCGGACGACAGCGGGGCCTGAACACCGGGGAGCTGTTTTTT
TRBJ2-7	TRBV27	few	.	CASSRGGAREQYF	TGTGCCAGCAGTAGAGGGGGGGCTCGAGAGCAGTACTTC
TRBJ1-5	TRBV15	few	.	CATSRDVQPQHF	TGTGCCACCAGCAGAGATGTACAGCCCCAGCATTTT
TRBJ2-7	TRBV5-5	.	.	CASSLAGDSLGSYEQYF	TGTGCCAGCAGCTTGGCCGGGGATTCACTAGGGTCCTACGAGCAGTACTTC
TRBJ2-1	TRBV27	few	.	CASTPDRSSYNEQFF	TGTGCCAGCACACCAGACAGGAGCTCCTACAATGAGCAGTTCTTC
TRBJ1-2	TRBV5-3	few	.	CARSRQLGYYGYTF	TGTGCCAGAAGCCGACAACTAGGGTACTATGGCTACACCTTC
TRBJ1-1	TRBV19	.	.	CASSIVQVGANTEAFF	TGTGCCAGTAGTATAGTACAGGTGGGGGCGAACACTGAAGCTTTCTTT
TRBJ2-2	TRBV25-1	.	TRBD2	CASTRTSGGPGTGELFF	TGTGCCAGCACCCGGACTAGCGGGGGGCCGGGGACCGGGGAGCTGTTTTTT
TRBJ2-7	TRBV10-1	few	TRBD2	CASSEGLAGEISYEQYF	TGCGCCAGCAGTGAGGGTCTAGCGGGAGAAATCTCCTACGAGCAGTACTTC
TRBJ2-3	TRBV6-6	few	TRBD2	CASSKTSGGLTDAQYF	TGTGCCAGCAGTAAAACTAGCGGGGGCCTCACAGATGCGCAGTATTTT
TRBJ2-1	TRBV2	.	.	CASSGLGDSNEQFF	TGTGCCAGCAGTGGACTAGGGGACTCTAATGAGCAGTTCTTC
TRBJ2-1	TRBV18	few	.	CASSPRRGEQFF	TGTGCCAGCTCACCAAGGAGGGGTGAGCAGTTCTTC
TRBJ1-4	TRBV4-2	few	TRBD1	CASSPNQGANEKLFF	TGTGCCAGCAGCCCCAACCAGGGGGCAAACGAAAAACTGTTTTTT
TRBJ2-1	TRBV7-9	few	TRBD2	CASSSSLAGDEQFF	TGTGCCAGCAGCTCTTCACTAGCGGGAGATGAGCAGTTCTTC
TRBJ2-5	TRBV6-5	.	.	CASSSAWRAQYF	TGTGCCAGCAGTTCCGCGTGGAGGGCCCAGTACTTC
TRBJ1-5	TRBV28	.	.	CASASFSNQPQHF	TGTGCCAGCGCGAGCTTTAGCAATCAGCCCCAGCATTTT
TRBJ2-2	TRBV5-4	.	TRBD2	CASSSGTSGATGELFF	TGTGCCAGCAGCTCGGGTACTAGCGGGGCCACCGGGGAGCTGTTTTTT
TRBJ1-4	TRBV11-2	few	.	CASSLRGVNGEKLFF	TGTGCCAGCAGCTTACGGGGGGTGAACGGTGAAAAACTGTTTTTT
TRBJ2-3	TRBV5-5	.	.	CASSRVPDTQYF	TGTGCCAGCAGCCGGGTACCAGATACGCAGTATTTT
TRBJ2-7	TRBV19	few	.	CASAPDWTYEQYF	TGTGCCAGCGCCCCAGACTGGACCTACGAGCAGTACTTC